A single sample gave rise to the 22 T cell receptor beta chains below, sequenced in a study of long-term antiretroviral therapy in people with HIV (dated by TCRdb to between 2020 and 2023). The immunoSEQ hsTCRB v3.0 assay was used at survey level resolution to sequence the TRB variable region. TCRdb re-hosts the immuneACCESS table, in-frame sequences only. Its copies lack some clones; in the studies checked, an unresolved V gene accounts for under half of them, and the cause for the rest is not known. The sample table records 25,000 to 35,000 clones; around 89% of these occur just once. The top ten clonotypes cover around 9% of the sample. Source: unsorted PBMCs, taken 3.2 years before starting antiretroviral therapy. The receptors here all came from a man aged 50 to 59 with HIV.

Concerning this clone itself: Sequence at one end of the junction differs from germline and may be a read error. The rearrangement joins TRBV29-1 to TRBJ2-2; D unresolved. Per germline, CDR1 SQVTM and CDR2 ANQGSEA. The CDR3 is 11 residues long. The CDR3 region has the DNA TGCACCGTTGGAATGGCCGGGGAGCTGTTTTTT. Its translation is CTVGMAGELFF.

The sample holds one count of this clone. J is TRBJ2-5 and V is TRBV7-9; TRBD1 matches at 7 bases. CDR3 size: 16 residues. The V gene's germline CDR1 is SEHNR and CDR2 FQNEAQ (reference sequence). J lost 2 bases, V lost 2 bases, and 8 bases had no gene match. Written as DNA, the CDR3 is TGTGCCAGCAGCTTACTAAGGGGGCTCGGGCAAGAGACCCAGTACTTC. Protein sequence: CASSLLRGLGQETQYF.

The chain carries TRBV5-6 and TRBJ2-7; D is uncertain. Germline loops: CDR1 SGHDT, CDR2 YYEEEE. The CDR3 loop spans 13 amino acids. V shed 1 base and J shed 3 bases, with 8 bases lying between them. The CDR3 loop is CASSLMEFYEQYF. CDR3 nucleotide sequence: TGTGCCAGCAGCTTGATGGAGTTCTACGAGCAGTACTTC.

This clone was recorded once. This chain uses TRBV15 with TRBJ1-6; D is perhaps TRBD1 (5 bases). The CDR3 spans 15 residues. CDR1 and CDR2 (germline): LNHNV, YYDKDF (reference sequence). Trimming removed 3 bases from V and 0 bases from J, with 6 bases in between. CDR3 sequence (DNA): TGTGCCACCAGCAGGGGGGACTCCTATAATTCACCCCTCCACTTT. Translation gives CATSRGDSYNSPLHF.

V and J are TRBV5-1 and TRBJ2-7; tentative D call: TRBD2 (5 bases). Germline CDR1 is SGHRS and CDR2 is YFSETQ. CDR3 length: 14 residues. Trimming shortened V by 0 bases and J by 0 bases, and 7 bases separated the two germline ends. In nucleotides, the CDR3 is TGCGCCAGCAGCTTGGCGGGGAGCTCCTACGAGCAGTACTTC. Protein product: CASSLAGSSYEQYF.

The chain carries TRBV5-1 and TRBJ1-1; 9 nucleotides match TRBD1. V gave up 0 bases and J gave up 4 bases; unmatched junction bases: 4. The CDR3 is 15 residues long. Germline assignment: CDR1 SGHRS and CDR2 YFSETQ. The CDR3 coding sequence is TGCGCCAGCAGCTTGGGGACAGGGGCGAGCACTGAAGCTTTCTTT. Translation gives CASSLGTGASTEAFF.

The chain couples TRBV19 to TRBJ2-5; no firm D call. The V and J ends lost 5 bases and 2 bases respectively, with 9 bases between them. Germline V lookup: CDR1 LNHDA, CDR2 SQIVND (reference sequence). This CDR3 is built from 13 residues. CDR3 sequence reads: CASSSLRQETQYF. CDR3 DNA sequence: TGTGCCAGTAGTTCCTTACGACAAGAGACCCAGTACTTC.

The chain joins TRBV5-6 to TRBJ2-5; D assignment may be TRBD1 or TRBD2 (5 bases each). This CDR3 region has 13 residues. CDR1 is SGHDT and CDR2 is YYEEEE in the germline V gene. V was clipped by 3 bases and J by 5 bases, with 11 bases between them. The CDR3 DNA sequence: TGTGCCAGCAGCTCGGACTGGGGGGAGACCCAGTACTTC. Its protein is CASSSDWGETQYF.

This chain links TRBV7-9 with TRBJ1-5, with no clear D. V was pared by 5 bases and J by 2 bases, with 10 bases between. There are 14 residues in the CDR3. Germline V lookup: CDR1 SEHNR, CDR2 FQNEAQ (reference sequence). The CDR3 sequence is CASSKGGGNQPQHF. Here the CDR3 DNA reads TGTGCCAGCAGCAAGGGAGGTGGCAATCAGCCCCAGCATTTT.

The chain combines TRBV27 with TRBJ1-5; TRBD1 aligns across 8 bases. The CDR3 runs to 17 residues. Germline CDR1 is MNHEY and CDR2 is SMNVEV (reference sequence). The ends lost 5 bases at V and 4 bases at J; junction bases unmatched: 13. The DNA for the CDR3 is TGTGCCAGCAGTCCAGACTTTGGACAGGGCGGAAATCAGCCCCAGCATTTT. It translates to CASSPDFGQGGNQPQHF.

The genes are TRBV5-1 and TRBJ1-2; D is ambiguous. Trimming took 0 bases from V and 3 from J, leaving 12 bases between them. The germline gives CDR1 SGHRS, CDR2 YFSETQ. The CDR3 covers 15 residues. The CDR3 protein is CASSLDTRAYYGYTF. CDR3 bases: TGCGCCAGCAGCTTGGACACCCGGGCGTACTATGGCTACACCTTC.

This chain uses TRBV7-2 with TRBJ1-1; possibly TRBD1 for D (5 bases). Germline CDR1 and CDR2: SGHTA and FQGNSA. V lost 5 bases and J 3 bases, leaving 16 bases between the germline ends. This CDR3 spans 15 amino acids. In nucleotides, the CDR3 is TGTGCCAGCAGCCCGTCCGGGTTCAGGGACACTGAAGCTTTCTTT. This sequence encodes CASSPSGFRDTEAFF.

This chain links TRBV28 with TRBJ1-4; D may be TRBD1 (6 bases). The ends were cut back, 6 bases at V and 2 bases at J, with 16 bases in the middle. Germline V CDR1 and CDR2: MDHEN, SYDVKM. The CDR3 totals 16 residues. CDR3 bases: TGTGCCAGCAGGATTGGGGGCTTAGTCACTAATGAAAAACTGTTTTTT. It encodes CASRIGGLVTNEKLFF.

The rearrangement joins TRBV30 to TRBJ1-6; D call uncertain. V was trimmed by 2 bases and J by 9 bases, leaving 8 bases between them. CDR3 size: 12 residues. The V gene's germline CDR1 is GTSNPN and CDR2 SVGIG (reference sequence). The CDR3 loop reads CAWSLTLSPLHF. The DNA of the CDR3 is TGTGCCTGGAGTCTGACACTTTCACCCCTCCACTTT.

The chain recombines TRBV2 with TRBJ1-6; 9 bases agree with TRBD1. V dropped 2 bases and J dropped 9; count of bases not matched to a gene: 5. Germline CDR1 reads SNHLY; CDR2 reads FYNNEI. CDR3 length equals 15 residues. Here the CDR3 DNA reads TGTGCCAGCAGTGAACGCGGGACAGGGTTTTCACCCCTCCACTTT. Its translation is CASSERGTGFSPLHF.

This clone was seen only a few times. The chain employs TRBV5-1 and TRBJ1-6; the match to TRBD1 covers 8 bases. The V gene end was trimmed by 3 bases and the J gene end by 10 bases; junction bases not matched to a gene: 9. Germline lookup yields CDR1 SGHRS and CDR2 YFSETQ. There are 15 residues in the CDR3. CDR3 in DNA: TGCGCCAGCAGCTCCCGGACAGGGACGGGGTCACCCCTCCACTTT. Its protein is CASSSRTGTGSPLHF.

Here the CDR3 reads CASSLGGTGAYEQYF. CDR3 sequence (DNA): TGTGCCAGCAGTTTAGGGGGGACAGGAGCCTACGAGCAGTACTTC. The chain has TRBV2 and TRBJ2-7; 8 bases match TRBD1. CDR1 SNHLY and CDR2 FYNNEI come from the germline V gene. Losses at the gene ends were 5 bases for V and 2 bases for J; bases not matched to a gene: 8. CDR3 size: 15 residues.

The V gene is TRBV5-4, the J gene TRBJ1-3; D unresolved. The CDR3 spans 14 residues. Per the germline V gene, CDR1 is SGHNT and CDR2 is YYREEE (reference sequence). The V end lost 4 bases, the J end lost 0 bases, and 8 bases lay between the germline ends. The CDR3 nucleotides are TGTGCCAGCAGCCCACGGGGCTCTGGAAACACCATATATTTT. It is translated as CASSPRGSGNTIYF. Full variable domain (rest looked up from reference TRBV5-4 and TRBJ1-3): ETGVTQSPTHLIKTRGQQVTLRCSSQSGHNTVSWYQQALGQGPQFIFQYYREEENGRGNFPPRFSGLQFPNYSSELNVNALELDDSALYLCASSPRGSGNTIYFGEGSWLTVV.

This clone was observed a few times. The rearrangement links TRBV6-1 to TRBJ2-1, with no clear D. Germline V CDR1 and CDR2: MNHNS, SASEGT. The CDR3 is 17 amino acids. With 2 bases removed from V and 3 bases from J, the gap between germline ends came to 17 bases. CDR3 nucleotide sequence: TGTGCCAGCAGTGAAATGGGGTACCTCTCAGACTACAATGAGCAGTTCTTC. It encodes CASSEMGYLSDYNEQFF.

V is TRBV27 and J is TRBJ1-2; TRBD1 agrees at 12 bases. After removal of 5 bases from V and 3 bases from J, the junction contained 4 bases not matched to a gene. The germline CDR1 and CDR2 sequences are MNHEY and SMNVEV (reference sequence). The CDR3 runs 15 residues. CDR3 amino acids: CASSPWDRGHYGYTF. In DNA, the CDR3 is TGTGCCAGCAGTCCCTGGGACAGGGGGCACTATGGCTACACCTTC.

J is TRBJ2-7 and V is TRBV6-5, with 12 bases that match TRBD2. Losses at the gene ends were 6 bases for V and 9 bases for J; bases not matched to a gene: 12. The CDR3 spans 15 residues. CDR1 and CDR2 from the germline V gene are MNHEY and SVGAGI. CDR3 DNA: TGTGCCAGCAGGCCTGAAAGACTAGCGGGAGTGAGGCAGTACTTC. It translates to CASRPERLAGVRQYF.

The chain is built from TRBV5-1 and TRBJ1-4, with D perhaps TRBD1 (6 bases). CDR1 and CDR2 from the germline V gene are SGHRS and YFSETQ. Trimming pared 0 bases from V and 7 bases from J, leaving 13 bases between. The length of the CDR3 is 15 residues. In DNA form, the CDR3 reads TGCGCCAGCAGCTTGGCCCCAGGGGCCGGTGAAAAACTGTTTTTT. Translation: CASSLAPGAGEKLFF.